These T cell receptor beta chains were read from a single sample in a study of control samples from healthy donors and cancer patients. Assay used: immunoSEQ multiplex PCR; TCRdb lists only in-frame clones, some missing. The sample includes roughly 92,000 clones, 70% to 90% of them seen just once. Sequenced material: blood. These receptors were obtained from a woman aged 60-70 years in good health. Both conserved end residues are part of each CDR3. A D gene is named only where the DNA matches it firmly. The size of a clone is reported for some rows only, either as once, few or many, or as a class for expanded clones.

j_call,v_call,clone_size,d_call,cdr3_nt,cdr3_aa
TRBJ1-3,TRBV7-8,few,TRBD1,TGTGCCAGCAGCTTAACGGGCCGGACAGGGGCCCCTGGAAACACCATATATTTT,CASSLTGRTGAPGNTIYF
TRBJ1-2,TRBV7-9,-,-,TGTGCCAGCAGCTTAGACAGTTTCGTCTATGGCTACACCTTC,CASSLDSFVYGYTF
TRBJ1-3,TRBV7-2,-,-,TGTGCCAGCAGCTCCGGACATGCTGGAAACACCATATATTTT,CASSSGHAGNTIYF
TRBJ2-3,TRBV7-6,-,TRBD2,TGTGCCAGCAGCCCCGGTGGTTGGGCTAGCGGGGGGGCGTCGACAGATACGCAGTATTTT,CASSPGGWASGGASTDTQYF
TRBJ1-6,TRBV4-2,-,-,TGTGCCAGCAGCCAGGGCAACTTAAACGCCTATAATTCACCCCTCCACTTT,CASSQGNLNAYNSPLHF
TRBJ2-2,TRBV2,-,TRBD2,TGTGCCAGCAGTGAACGGCTAGCGGGATCAAATGGCGGGGAGCTGTTTTTT,CASSERLAGSNGGELFF
TRBJ2-1,TRBV27,-,TRBD2,TGTGCCAGCAGGAGGGCGGGAGGCTCCTACAATGAGCAGTTCTTC,CASRRAGGSYNEQFF
TRBJ2-2,TRBV7-9,-,-,TGTGCCAGCAGCTTAGCCACGGCGGGAAGCACCGGGGAGCTGTTTTTT,CASSLATAGSTGELFF
TRBJ2-5,TRBV5-5,-,TRBD1,TGTGCCAGCAGCAACGACAGGGGGGAGACCCAGTACTTC,CASSNDRGETQYF
TRBJ2-3,TRBV19,-,-,TGTGCCAGTACCATGGGTTCTTGGAGAACAGATACGCAGTATTTT,CASTMGSWRTDTQYF
TRBJ1-1,TRBV13,once,TRBD1,TGTGCCAGCAGCTTTCAGACAGGGATGAACACTGAAGCTTTCTTT,CASSFQTGMNTEAFF
TRBJ2-1,TRBV14,-,-,TGTGCCAGCAGCCAAGATCCCACCAATGAGCAGTTCTTC,CASSQDPTNEQFF
TRBJ2-3,TRBV6-5,-,-,TGTGCCAGCAGTTACTCAGGGGGGCCATCGGATACGCAGTATTTT,CASSYSGGPSDTQYF
TRBJ2-3,TRBV6-5,-,-,TGTGCCAGCAGTTACGTACACCTAGGCCCCACAGATACGCAGTATTTT,CASSYVHLGPTDTQYF
TRBJ1-6,TRBV27,once,-,TGTGCCAGCAGCCGAAGGGGAGATAATTCACCCCTCCACTTT,CASSRRGDNSPLHF
TRBJ2-7,TRBV2,-,-,TGTGCCAGCAGCGTACAGGGACACGAGCAGTACTTC,CASSVQGHEQYF
TRBJ2-1,TRBV9,-,TRBD1,TGTGCCAGCAGCGTAGCCGGGACAGGCTCCTACAATGAGCAGTTCTTC,CASSVAGTGSYNEQFF
TRBJ2-3,TRBV6-6,once,TRBD1,TGTGCCGGCGGACAGGGTTTCACAGATACGCAGTATTTT,CAGGQGFTDTQYF
TRBJ1-5,TRBV28,-,-,TGTGCCAGCAGTATCCGTCGACTGATAAATCAGCCCCAGCATTTT,CASSIRRLINQPQHF
TRBJ2-3,TRBV5-1,-,-,TGCGCCAGCAGCTCCCAGGGAGGAGGCACAGATACGCAGTATTTT,CASSSQGGGTDTQYF
TRBJ2-5,TRBV2,-,-,TGTGCCAACCTGAGGGGCGTACAAGAGACCCAGTACTTC,CANLRGVQETQYF
TRBJ1-5,TRBV24-1,-,TRBD1,TGTGCCACCAGTGGAGATTCGAGGACAGGTCTCAATCAGCCCCAGCATTTT,CATSGDSRTGLNQPQHF
TRBJ1-1,TRBV7-8,few,-,TGTGCCAGCAGCTTAGGGAGGCGGAACACTGAAGCTTTCTTT,CASSLGRRNTEAFF
TRBJ2-1,TRBV30,-,TRBD1,TGTGCCTGGGCCCACCGGGACAGACCGTACAATGAGCAGTTCTTC,CAWAHRDRPYNEQFF
TRBJ2-5,TRBV6-5,few,TRBD2,TGTGCCAGCAGGCCGCGGGGGGGGCAAGAGACCCAGTACTTC,CASRPRGGQETQYF
TRBJ2-3,TRBV7-9,-,-,TGTGCCAGCAGCCCCCGACAAGGCCGGCGCTCCGATACGCAGTATTTT,CASSPRQGRRSDTQYF
TRBJ2-3,TRBV27,-,TRBD2,TGTGCCTCGCGGCTAGCGGGAGTCACAGATACGCAGTATTTT,CASRLAGVTDTQYF